Listed below are T cell receptor beta chains from one sample, sequenced in a study of blood T cell repertoires in COVID-19. Profiled with immunoSEQ multiplex PCR; TCRdb holds only in-frame clones, not every one. The profile covers hundreds of thousands of clones, with roughly nine tenths appearing a single time and roughly 2.3% taken by the ten largest. The sequencing input was PBMCs or T cells enriched from blood (not recorded which). Receptors were obtained from a young woman who had recovered from COVID-19. Both conserved end residues are part of each CDR3. The D gene is left open where the match is weak.

v_call: TRBV12-5
d_call: TRBD1
j_call: TRBJ1-4
cdr3_aa: CASGFASGTANEKLFF
cdr3_nt: TGTGCTAGTGGTTTTGCCTCCGGGACAGCGAATGAAAAACTGTTTTTT

v_call: TRBV28
d_call: TRBD1
j_call: TRBJ2-7
cdr3_aa: CASSTPGQGLHYEQYF
cdr3_nt: TGTGCCAGCAGTACCCCGGGACAGGGACTCCACTACGAGCAGTACTTC

v_call: TRBV19
d_call: TRBD1
j_call: TRBJ2-7
cdr3_aa: CASSPGGTGRVEQYF
cdr3_nt: TGTGCCAGTAGCCCAGGGGGGACAGGGAGAGTCGAGCAGTACTTC

v_call: TRBV4-1
d_call: .
j_call: TRBJ1-4
cdr3_aa: CASSQPVVEKLFF
cdr3_nt: TGCGCCAGCAGCCAGCCGGTAGTAGAAAAACTGTTTTTT

v_call: TRBV13
d_call: TRBD2
j_call: TRBJ2-7
cdr3_aa: CASSSGLAGGGEQYF
cdr3_nt: TGTGCCAGCAGCTCAGGACTAGCGGGGGGAGGCGAGCAGTACTTC

v_call: TRBV27
d_call: .
j_call: TRBJ2-3
cdr3_aa: CASSLIASDTQYF
cdr3_nt: TGTGCCAGCAGTTTAATAGCGTCAGATACGCAGTATTTT

v_call: TRBV6-4
d_call: .
j_call: TRBJ1-5
cdr3_aa: CASSQGVRQPQHF
cdr3_nt: TGTGCCAGCAGTCAGGGCGTCCGGCAGCCCCAGCATTTT

v_call: TRBV5-1
d_call: TRBD2
j_call: TRBJ2-2
cdr3_aa: CASSLEPLAGGPVTGELFF
cdr3_nt: TGCGCCAGCAGCTTGGAGCCCCTAGCGGGGGGGCCGGTCACCGGGGAGCTGTTTTTT

v_call: TRBV19
d_call: TRBD1
j_call: TRBJ2-1
cdr3_aa: CASSISRGYMDEQFF
cdr3_nt: TGTGCCAGTAGTATTAGCAGGGGGTATATGGATGAGCAGTTCTTC

v_call: TRBV3-1/TRBV3-2
d_call: .
j_call: TRBJ1-1
cdr3_aa: CASSQERGHWNTEAFF
cdr3_nt: TGTGCCAGCAGCCAAGAACGTGGGCATTGGAACACTGAAGCTTTCTTT

v_call: TRBV29-1
d_call: TRBD1
j_call: TRBJ2-7
cdr3_aa: CSVVRDSSYEQYF
cdr3_nt: TGCAGCGTTGTAAGGGACAGTTCCTACGAGCAGTACTTC